Below, 16 T cell receptor beta chains from the same sample are listed, as sequenced in a study of human T cells and chemical hapten exposure. The sample's time point: patch test 3, about 24 weeks after DPC sensitization. Noted treatment: therapeutic diphenylcyclopropenone sensitization with weekly scalp DPC. TCRdb redid the calling of the RACE reads with MiXCR, one entry per CDR3 protein. The data hold about 84,000 distinct CDR3 sequences, with 11% observed a single time. The material was whole blood, obtained in connection with sensitization to the hapten diphenylcyclopropenone (DPC). These receptor sequences come from a woman aged 50 to 60 with alopecia areata. Some clones in this sample may be carry-over from other donors' samples.

This clonotype was seen a few times. This chain joins TRBV5-1 and TRBJ2-2; possible D gene TRBD1, 7 bases. The CDR3 has 15 residues. CDR1 and CDR2 from the germline V gene are SGHRS and YFSETQ. Trimming took 2 bases from V and 3 from J, leaving 11 bases between them. In DNA form, the CDR3 reads TGCGCCAGCAGCTTCGGAGGGGGCGACACCGGGGAGCTGTTTTTT. Its translation: CASSFGGGDTGELFF.

The chain is built from TRBV4-2 and TRBJ1-1; D not certain. Trimming cost V 0 bases and J 10 bases, with 12 bases left between them. Per germline, CDR1 LGHNA and CDR2 YNFKEQ. The CDR3 runs to 13 residues. DNA of the CDR3: TGTGCCAGCAGCCAAGATTTGAGGGCCGCAGCTTTCTTT. Its protein is CASSQDLRAAAFF.

Ten or more counts support this clonotype. CDR3 amino acids: CASRQQGTRNEKLFF. CDR3 DNA sequence: TGTGCCAGCAGGCAGCAGGGGACCAGGAATGAAAAACTGTTTTTT. This chain links TRBV6-5 with TRBJ1-4; D might be TRBD1 (6 bases). Germline CDR1 MNHEY, CDR2 SVGAGI. V gave up 6 bases and J gave up 5 bases, with 16 bases separating them. CDR3 length equals 15 residues.

V usage is TRBV29-1 and J usage is TRBJ2-1, with 9 nucleotides matching TRBD1. Trimming cost V 7 bases and J 0 bases; bases outside gene matches: 7. Germline values: CDR1 SQVTM, CDR2 ANQGSEA. This CDR3 has 15 amino acids. The chain's CDR3 is CSGDRGRVSYNEQFF. For the CDR3, the DNA is TGCAGCGGTGACAGGGGGAGAGTCTCCTACAATGAGCAGTTCTTC.

The chain uses TRBV18 and TRBJ1-2; D remains ambiguous. From germline, CDR1 is KGHSH and CDR2 LQKENI. Between the trimmed V and J ends, which lost 1 base and 0 bases, there was a span of 18 bases. The CDR3 is 18 amino acids. In DNA form, the CDR3 reads TGTGCCAGCTCACCACTAAAAGGTCCAGCCTCAGCTAACTATGGCTACACCTTC. Its translation: CASSPLKGPASANYGYTF.

The J gene is TRBJ2-7, the V gene TRBV20-1; D may be TRBD1 (6 bases). V dropped 3 bases and J dropped 0 bases, with 15 bases sitting between them. The germline gives CDR1 DFQATT, CDR2 SNEGSKA (reference sequence). This CDR3 has 15 amino acids. The CDR3 protein is CSASSIRGNSYEQYF. The CDR3 region has the DNA TGCAGTGCTAGTTCGATCAGGGGAAACTCCTACGAGCAGTACTTC.

As for this clonotype: Being one base from a much bigger clone, this may be a read error. The V and J genes are TRBV28 and TRBJ1-5; D possibly corresponds to TRBD1 (6 bases). Deletions cut 5 bases from V and 9 bases from J, with 17 bases between. The CDR3 extends over 14 amino acids. From germline, CDR1 is MDHEN and CDR2 SYDVKM. In nucleotides, the CDR3 is TGTGCCAGCAGTACAGGGAACCCACGTCGGCCCCAGCATTTT. Translating gives CASSTGNPRRPQHF.

This clonotype has just a few counts. Written as DNA, the CDR3 is TGTGCCAGCAGCTTCGACGACAGGTTCTCCTACGAGCAGTACTTC. Its translation is CASSFDDRFSYEQYF. This chain joins TRBV11-2 and TRBJ2-7; the D gene is possibly TRBD1 (6 bases). This CDR3 spans 15 amino acids. V gave up 3 bases and J gave up 0 bases, with 12 bases separating them. Germline V gives CDR1 SGHAT, CDR2 FQNNGV.

The rearrangement links TRBV4-2 to TRBJ1-2; D is uncertain. Germline values: CDR1 LGHNA, CDR2 YNFKEQ. This CDR3 comprises 13 residues. V shed 4 bases and J shed 4 bases, with 10 bases lying between them. CDR3: CASSRVDGYGYTF. The CDR3, as DNA: TGTGCCAGCAGCCGGGTCGACGGCTATGGCTACACCTTC.

This clonotype was detected ten times or more. The genes are TRBV12-3 or TRBV12-4 and TRBJ2-2, with a possible D match to TRBD1 (5 bases). This CDR3 contains 14 residues. V dropped 6 bases and J dropped 1 base, with 9 bases sitting between them. The DNA of the CDR3 is TGTGCCAGCAGATTCGGACAGAACACCGGGGAGCTGTTTTTT. Its protein product is CASRFGQNTGELFF.

The chain combines TRBV25-1 with TRBJ1-5, with D unclear. CDR1 is MGHDK and CDR2 is SYGVNS in the germline V gene. The CDR3 runs to 12 residues. The V end lost 4 bases, the J end lost 6 bases, and 7 bases lay between the germline ends. CDR3 nucleotides: TGTGCCAGCAGTGTGGGTAGTCAGCCCCAGCATTTT. Translation: CASSVGSQPQHF.

This clonotype was counted many times. The genes are TRBV14 and TRBJ1-4; TRBD1 might be the D (5 bases). CDR1 is SGHDN, CDR2 FVKESK, per germline. V lost 4 bases and J lost 0, with 9 bases in between. The CDR3 has 15 amino acids. CDR3 nucleotides: TGTGCCAGCAGCCGCTTAGGGGCAACTAATGAAAAACTGTTTTTT. This encodes CASSRLGATNEKLFF.

This clonotype was recorded many times. No conserved phenylalanine or tryptophan ends this CDR3, so it is likely a read error. J is TRBJ1-3 and V is TRBV6-6; tentative D call: TRBD1 (6 bases). V was shortened by 2 bases and J by 0 bases, with 11 bases between the two germline ends. Germline values: CDR1 MNHNY, CDR2 SVGAGI (reference sequence). CDR3 length: 16 residues. Here the CDR3 DNA reads TGTGCCAGCAGTTACCCAGTAGGGGGCTCTGGAAACACCATATATCTT. Translated, it gives CASSYPVGGSGNTIYL.

The rearrangement joins TRBV7-9 to TRBJ2-7; 12 bases line up with TRBD1. The CDR3 extends over 19 amino acids. V lost 3 bases and J lost 4; bases outside the gene matches: 16. The germline V gene has CDR1 SEHNR and CDR2 FQNEAQ (reference sequence). CDR3 region: CASSFSGTGGRLSTYEQYF. CDR3 nucleotide sequence: TGTGCCAGCAGCTTCAGTGGGACAGGGGGCAGATTGAGTACTTACGAGCAGTACTTC. The full variable domain, completed using reference TRBV7-9 and TRBJ2-7, is DTGVSQNPRHKITKRGQNVTFRCDPISEHNRLYWYRQTLGQGPEFLTYFQNEAQLEKSRLLSDRFSAERPKGSFSTLEIQRTEQGDSAMYLCASSFSGTGGRLSTYEQYFGPGTRLTVT.

This clonotype was seen at least ten times. The chain links TRBV5-1 to TRBJ2-1; D is ambiguous. CDR3 length: 13 amino acids. V lost 1 base and J lost 9, with 11 bases in between. Germline V CDR1 and CDR2: SGHRS, YFSETQ. The CDR3 DNA reads TGCGCCAGCAGCTTGCCACCTGCTAGTGAGCAGTTCTTC. It encodes CASSLPPASEQFF.

This clonotype has a count of ten or more. The V and J genes are TRBV6-6 and TRBJ1-5; D is unclear. Germline CDR1 and CDR2: MNHNY and SVGAGI (reference sequence). V was trimmed by 0 bases and J by 5 bases, leaving 14 bases between them. CDR3 length: 16 residues. The CDR3 region has the DNA TGTGCCAGCAGTTACTCGAGTGCTACAACTGATCAGCCCCAGCATTTT. It specifies CASSYSSATTDQPQHF.